This entry lists 27 T cell receptor beta chains sequenced from one sample in a study of T cell responses to AZD1222 COVID-19 vaccine. Profiled with immunoSEQ multiplex PCR; TCRdb holds only in-frame clones, not every one. The sample has around 190,000 clones, roughly 88% seen once; the top ten hold roughly 11%. The source was peripheral blood, collected 28 days after the second AZD1222 dose. The receptors shown here come from an adult who received the AZD1222 COVID-19 vaccine.

This clone was detected a few times. The chain is built from TRBV5-1 and TRBJ1-4; possible D gene TRBD1, 5 bases. V lost 5 bases to trimming and J lost 0 bases, with 14 bases between them. There are 16 residues in the CDR3. Germline V gene lookup returns CDR1 SGHRS and CDR2 YFSETQ. CDR3 residues: CASSSLGRATNEKLFF. The DNA of the CDR3 is TGCGCCAGCAGTTCTCTTGGCAGGGCAACTAATGAAAAACTGTTTTTT.

V gene TRBV6-2 or TRBV6-3 combines with J gene TRBJ2-7, with D perhaps TRBD1 (5 bases). Trimming cost V 6 bases and J 1 base, with 13 bases left between them. Germline V gene lookup returns CDR1 MNHEY and CDR2 SVGEGT. The CDR3 loop spans 14 amino acids. The CDR3: CASSSSDRSYEQYF. CDR3 nucleotides: TGTGCCAGCAGCTCCTCCGACAGATCCTACGAGCAGTACTTC.

This chain uses TRBV6-2 or TRBV6-3 with TRBJ1-2; no definite D call. Trimming removed 0 bases at V and 4 bases at J, with 3 bases between. CDR1 and CDR2 from the germline V gene are MNHEY and SVGEGT. The CDR3 is made up of 12 amino acids. The CDR3 protein is CASSYSSYGYTF. For the CDR3, the DNA is TGTGCCAGCAGTTACTCGAGCTATGGCTACACCTTC.

This clone is a singleton in its sample. V gene TRBV15 combines with J gene TRBJ2-7; a weak D match, TRBD2 (5 bases). Germline CDR1 and CDR2: LNHNV and YYDKDF (reference sequence). V lost 0 bases to trimming and J lost 2 bases, with 11 bases between them. The CDR3 totals 15 residues. The CDR3, as DNA: TGTGCCACCAGCAGAGATCTGACTACAACCTACGAGCAGTACTTC. Translation gives CATSRDLTTTYEQYF.

The chain uses TRBV10-1 and TRBJ2-1; 10 nucleotides align to TRBD1. The CDR3 is 16 residues long. J lost 4 bases, V lost 3 bases, and 6 bases had no gene match. Per germline, CDR1 WNHNN and CDR2 SYGVQD (reference sequence). The CDR3 DNA reads TGCGCCAGCAGTGAAGGCGGGACAGGGGCGTACAATGAGCAGTTCTTC. It codes for CASSEGGTGAYNEQFF.

V is TRBV10-3 and J is TRBJ1-1; D is unresolved. Germline V CDR1 and CDR2: ENHRY, SYGVKD. The CDR3 covers 11 residues. Trimming took off 4 bases at V and 6 bases at J, with 6 bases between the two ends. CDR3 loop: CAISGESEAFF. The CDR3 DNA reads TGTGCCATCAGTGGCGAATCTGAAGCTTTCTTT.

Only a few counts were recorded for this clone. J is TRBJ2-3 and V is TRBV9; 8 bases are shared with TRBD2. Germline values: CDR1 SGDLS, CDR2 YYNGEE. V dropped 3 bases and J dropped 1; count of bases not matched to a gene: 7. The CDR3 totals 16 residues. The CDR3 loop is CASSAASGGGTDTQYF. In DNA, the CDR3 is TGTGCCAGCAGCGCCGCGAGCGGGGGCGGCACAGATACGCAGTATTTT.

The chain combines TRBV6-5 with TRBJ2-1; perhaps D is TRBD1 or TRBD2 (6 bases each). The germline gives CDR1 MNHEY, CDR2 SVGAGI. The CDR3 loop spans 14 amino acids. The V and J ends lost 8 bases and 9 bases respectively, with 20 bases between them. Here the CDR3 reads CASARYRGATEQFF. The CDR3 DNA reads TGTGCCAGCGCCCGGTATAGGGGGGCCACTGAGCAGTTCTTC.

The genes are TRBV11-3 and TRBJ2-3; D is perhaps TRBD1 (5 bases). CDR1 and CDR2 (germline): SGHNT, YENEEA. The CDR3 consists of 12 residues. Trimming took 3 bases from V and 5 from J, leaving 6 bases between them. CDR3 residues: CASSLTEDTQYF. As DNA, the CDR3 is TGTGCCAGCAGCTTGACAGAAGATACGCAGTATTTT.

The V call is TRBV2, the J call TRBJ2-5, with D hard to call. The CDR3 has 10 amino acids. In germline, CDR1 is SNHLY, CDR2 FYNNEI. With 8 bases removed from V and 7 bases from J, the gap between germline ends came to 8 bases. The CDR3 DNA reads as TGTGCCAGCCGAAGTGCGACCCAGTACTTC. Amino acid sequence: CASRSATQYF.

This clone has only one observation. V gene TRBV7-3 combines with J gene TRBJ2-3; D is unclear. Germline CDR1 and CDR2: SGHTA and FQGTGA. Trimming stripped 1 base from V and 3 bases from J, with 14 bases between. This CDR3 has 16 amino acids. The CDR3, as DNA: TGTGCCAGCAGCTTAATAATCCGGTGCTTAACAGATACGCAGTATTTT. Protein: CASSLIIRCLTDTQYF.

A few counts support this clone. This chain connects TRBV2 to TRBJ2-7; TRBD2 aligns across 8 bases. CDR1 is SNHLY, CDR2 FYNNEI, per germline. With V trimmed by 9 bases and J by 1 base, 8 bases remained unmatched. CDR3 length equals 14 residues. For the CDR3, the DNA is TGTGCCAGTGCTGGGCGGGGGGCGTCCTACGAGCAGTACTTC. Encoded protein: CASAGRGASYEQYF. Looking up the rest from reference TRBV2 and TRBJ2-7 gives the full variable domain: EPEVTQTPSHQVTQMGQEVILRCVPISNHLYFYWYRQILGQKVEFLVSFYNNEISEKSEIFDDQFSVERPDGSNFTLKIRSTKLEDSAMYFCASAGRGASYEQYFGPGTRLTVT.

V is TRBV5-1 and J is TRBJ2-3; TRBD1 matches at 7 bases. There are 16 residues in the CDR3. From germline, CDR1 is SGHRS and CDR2 YFSETQ. V trimming: 2 bases; J trimming: 2 bases; junction bases outside the gene matches: 8. The CDR3 DNA follows: TGCGCCAGCAGCTTCGCCGGGACAGAAACCACAGATACGCAGTATTTT. This sequence encodes CASSFAGTETTDTQYF.

This chain connects TRBV4-1 to TRBJ1-1; D not resolved. V lost 2 bases and J 5 bases, leaving 15 bases between the germline ends. Germline V CDR1 and CDR2: MGHRA, YSYEKL. This CDR3 is 15 amino acids long. In DNA form, the CDR3 reads TGCGCCAGCAGCCAACAGGTCCCCCGAGGGACTGAAGCTTTCTTT. The encoded protein is CASSQQVPRGTEAFF.

There are a few counts of this clone. This chain joins TRBV29-1 and TRBJ1-2; D not resolved. Trimming removed 5 bases from V and 4 bases from J, with 14 bases in between. Per the germline V gene, CDR1 is SQVTM and CDR2 is ANQGSEA. The CDR3 is 13 amino acids. This CDR3 is CSVFGEAGYGYTF. In nucleotides, the CDR3 is TGCAGCGTTTTCGGGGAGGCTGGCTATGGCTACACCTTC.

The chain employs TRBV5-1 and TRBJ1-2; no definite D call. This CDR3 has 13 amino acids. Looked up from germline, CDR1 is SGHRS and CDR2 is YFSETQ. V lost 0 bases and J lost 1, with 4 bases in between. The CDR3 sequence is CASSLADNYGYTF. The DNA for the CDR3 is TGCGCCAGCAGCTTGGCAGATAACTATGGCTACACCTTC. The full variable domain, its missing parts supplied by reference TRBV5-1 and TRBJ1-2, is KAGVTQTPRYLIKTRGQQVTLSCSPISGHRSVSWYQQTPGQGLQFLFEYFSETQRNKGNFPGRFSGRQFSNSRSEMNVSTLELGDSALYLCASSLADNYGYTFGSGTRLTVV.

The chain links TRBV5-4 to TRBJ2-4, with unresolved D. CDR1 SGHNT and CDR2 YYREEE come from the germline V gene (reference sequence). CDR3 length: 14 amino acids. Trimming shortened V by 7 bases and J by 2 bases, and 13 bases separated the two germline ends. For the CDR3, the DNA is TGTGCCAGCCTGGAAGGGCCTTCCAAAAACATTCAGTACTTC. Its protein product is CASLEGPSKNIQYF.

The J gene is TRBJ1-3, the V gene TRBV7-9; D is unresolved. The CDR3 runs 12 residues. V was clipped by 2 bases and J by 4 bases, with 3 bases between them. CDR1 and CDR2 (germline): SEHNR, FQNEAQ (reference sequence). In DNA, the CDR3 is TGTGCCAGCAGCTTAACGGGAAACACCATATATTTT. It specifies CASSLTGNTIYF. Supplemented by reference TRBV7-9 and TRBJ1-3, the full variable domain reads DTGVSQNPRHKITKRGQNVTFRCDPISEHNRLYWYRQTLGQGPEFLTYFQNEAQLEKSRLLSDRFSAERPKGSFSTLEIQRTEQGDSAMYLCASSLTGNTIYFGEGSWLTVV.

The gene calls are TRBV3-1 (or the pseudogene TRBV3-2) and TRBJ1-3; the match to TRBD1 covers 8 bases. The CDR3 is made up of 15 amino acids. Germline V lookup: CDR1 LGHDT, CDR2 YNNKEL (reference sequence). The J segment lost 0 bases and the V segment lost 4 bases, leaving 2 bases of the junction unmatched. CDR3 protein: CASSRTGSSGNTIYF. CDR3 DNA: TGTGCCAGCAGCCGGACAGGGAGCTCTGGAAACACCATATATTTT.

The chain couples TRBV2 to TRBJ1-3, with 8 nucleotides matching TRBD1. Germline V lookup: CDR1 SNHLY, CDR2 FYNNEI. The CDR3 has 14 amino acids. The V segment lost 8 bases and the J segment 2 bases; nucleotides outside the gene matches: 5. The CDR3 loop reads CASAPGGTGNTIYF. The CDR3 nucleotides read TGTGCCAGCGCCCCAGGGGGCACTGGAAACACCATATATTTT.

The chain is built from TRBV28 and TRBJ1-5, with D possibly being TRBD1 (5 bases). The V end lost 6 bases, the J end lost 10 bases, and 13 bases lay between the germline ends. There are 12 residues in the CDR3. Germline CDR1 reads MDHEN; CDR2 reads SYDVKM. CDR3: CASSAQVRPQHF. In nucleotides, the CDR3 is TGTGCCAGCAGCGCACAGGTCCGTCCCCAGCATTTT.

In this sample, this clone turned up a few times. This rearrangement joins TRBV14 to TRBJ1-1; D is ambiguous. With 0 bases removed from V and 4 bases from J, the gap between germline ends came to 6 bases. The CDR3 consists of 13 residues. Germline CDR1 SGHDN, CDR2 FVKESK. CDR3 sequence reads: CASSQDLLTEAFF. CDR3 DNA: TGTGCCAGCAGCCAAGATCTTCTCACTGAAGCTTTCTTT.

J is TRBJ2-7 and V is TRBV2; the D call may be TRBD1 or TRBD2 (6 bases each). CDR1 SNHLY and CDR2 FYNNEI come from the germline V gene. Trimming took 9 bases from V and 5 from J, leaving 17 bases between them. The CDR3 runs to 13 residues. In DNA form, the CDR3 reads TGTGCCAGTGTACCGGGGGCGGGCAACGAGCAGTACTTC. Its translation is CASVPGAGNEQYF.

The chain employs TRBV10-3 and TRBJ2-1; TRBD1 is a possible D gene (5 bases). The CDR3 is made up of 14 amino acids. Germline V gene lookup returns CDR1 ENHRY and CDR2 SYGVKD. Trimming took 7 bases from V and 0 from J, leaving 10 bases between them. For the CDR3, the DNA is TGTGCCATCAATCAGGGAAACTCCTACAATGAGCAGTTCTTC. Amino acids: CAINQGNSYNEQFF.

This clone was seen a single time. The rearrangement uses TRBV7-8 and TRBJ2-7; 9 nucleotides match TRBD1. Trimming at V came to 4 bases and at J to 3 bases, leaving 4 bases not matched to a gene. Per the germline V gene, CDR1 is SGHVS and CDR2 is FQNEAQ. The CDR3 is made up of 14 amino acids. This chain's CDR3 is CASSSGTGIYEQYF. In nucleotides, the CDR3 is TGTGCCAGCAGCTCCGGGACAGGGATCTACGAGCAGTACTTC.

This clone showed up just once. The chain links TRBV5-1 to TRBJ1-1; D is perhaps TRBD1 (5 bases). The CDR3 runs 13 residues. The V end lost 4 bases, the J end lost 7 bases, and 14 bases lay between the germline ends. Germline V lookup: CDR1 SGHRS, CDR2 YFSETQ. The CDR3 sequence is CASSPTNQGEAFF. DNA of the CDR3: TGCGCCAGCAGCCCCACGAACCAGGGTGAAGCTTTCTTT. Variable domain in full (rest from reference TRBV5-1 and TRBJ1-1): KAGVTQTPRYLIKTRGQQVTLSCSPISGHRSVSWYQQTPGQGLQFLFEYFSETQRNKGNFPGRFSGRQFSNSRSEMNVSTLELGDSALYLCASSPTNQGEAFFGQGTRLTVV.

The V call is TRBV11-1, the J call TRBJ2-1; D might be TRBD1 (6 bases). Germline V CDR1 and CDR2: SGHAT, FQDESV (reference sequence). The CDR3 is made up of 15 amino acids. The germline V and J ends were trimmed by 5 bases and 0 bases, with 11 bases remaining between them. The CDR3 region has the DNA TGTGCCAGCAGCATCGACAGGAGCTCCTACAATGAGCAGTTCTTC. Translated, it gives CASSIDRSSYNEQFF.